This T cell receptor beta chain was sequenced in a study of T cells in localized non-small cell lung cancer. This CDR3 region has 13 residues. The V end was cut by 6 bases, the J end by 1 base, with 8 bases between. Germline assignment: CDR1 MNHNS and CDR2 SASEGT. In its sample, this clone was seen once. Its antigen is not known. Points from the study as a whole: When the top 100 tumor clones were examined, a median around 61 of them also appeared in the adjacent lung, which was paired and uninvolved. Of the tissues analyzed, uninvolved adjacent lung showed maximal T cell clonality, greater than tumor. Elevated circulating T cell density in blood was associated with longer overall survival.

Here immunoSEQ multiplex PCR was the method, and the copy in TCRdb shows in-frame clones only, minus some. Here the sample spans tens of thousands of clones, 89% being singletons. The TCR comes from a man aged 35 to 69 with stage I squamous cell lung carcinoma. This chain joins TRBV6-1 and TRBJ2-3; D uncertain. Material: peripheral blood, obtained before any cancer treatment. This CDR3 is CASRAGGTDTQYF. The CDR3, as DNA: TGTGCCAGCAGGGCAGGCGGCACAGATACGCAGTATTTT.